This is a list of T cell receptor beta chains from one sample in a study of HIV-infected patients and healthy controls. MiXCR, run by TCRdb on the 5' RACE reads, gives a single entry per CDR3 protein. Of approximately 18,000 distinct CDR3 sequences in the sample, roughly 8.2% were seen once. Sequencing was carried out using blood. The receptor set was obtained from an adult in good health. CDR3s include the opening cysteine and the closing phenylalanine or tryptophan. D genes are given only for firm matches. Size values are once, few and many counts, or a class for expanded clones, and some rows have none.

J: TRBJ1-1
size: many
V: TRBV28
D: NA
DNA: TGTGCCAGCAGTTTTTCTACTGTAGCTTTCTTT
CDR3: CASSFSTVAFF

J: TRBJ2-7
size: NA
V: TRBV6-5
D: TRBD2
DNA: TGTGCCAGCAGGGGACTAGCGGGGACAGATTACGAGCAGTACTTC
CDR3: CASRGLAGTDYEQYF

J: TRBJ1-1
size: many
V: TRBV5-1
D: NA
DNA: TGCGCCAGCAGCTTGTTACAGATCAGGTCTATGGGGACTGAAGCTTTCTTT
CDR3: CASSLLQIRSMGTEAFF

J: TRBJ1-4
size: many
V: TRBV20-1
D: TRBD1
DNA: TGCAGTGCTAGGTTGTCAGGGGGCGAAAAACTGTTTTTT
CDR3: CSARLSGGEKLFF

J: TRBJ2-7
size: NA
V: TRBV28
D: TRBD1
DNA: TGTGCCAGCAGCGCCGGGACAGGGGGTGTTCGGCAGTACTTC
CDR3: CASSAGTGGVRQYF

J: TRBJ2-2
size: many
V: TRBV20-1
D: TRBD2
DNA: TGCAGTGCTAGAGATCGGGAGGCCGGGGAGCTGTTTTTT
CDR3: CSARDREAGELFF

J: TRBJ2-6
size: NA
V: TRBV4-3
D: TRBD1
DNA: TGCGCCAGCAGCCAAGCCAAGCCCGGGACAGGGGGTCCTGGGGCCAACGTCCTGACTTTC
CDR3: CASSQAKPGTGGPGANVLTF

J: TRBJ2-5
size: many
V: TRBV6-2/TRBV6-3
D: NA
DNA: TGTGCCAGCAGTTACGCGGCCCAAGAGACCCAGTACTTC
CDR3: CASSYAAQETQYF

J: TRBJ1-5
size: NA
V: TRBV6-4
D: NA
DNA: TGTGCCAGCAGTGTTGAAGAAAATCAGCCCCAGCATTTT
CDR3: CASSVEENQPQHF

J: TRBJ2-3
size: NA
V: TRBV7-2
D: TRBD2
DNA: TGTGCCAGCAGCTTTGAGGTGACTAGCGGGTCCACAGATACGCAGTATTTT
CDR3: CASSFEVTSGSTDTQYF

J: TRBJ2-3
size: many
V: TRBV30
D: NA
DNA: TGTGCCTGGAGTGGAACAGATACGCAGTATTTT
CDR3: CAWSGTDTQYF

J: TRBJ2-2
size: many
V: TRBV7-2
D: TRBD2
DNA: TGTGCCAGCAGGGCTAGCGGGATTACCGGGGAGCTGTTTTTT
CDR3: CASRASGITGELFF

J: TRBJ1-2
size: many
V: TRBV29-1
D: NA
DNA: TGCAGCGTTGAGACAGGATCAAGCTACACCTTC
CDR3: CSVETGSSYTF

J: TRBJ1-1
size: many
V: TRBV3-1
D: NA
DNA: TGTGCCAGCAGCCAAGACGTCTCAGGGATCGAAGCTTTCTTT
CDR3: CASSQDVSGIEAFF

J: TRBJ2-4
size: many
V: TRBV20-1
D: NA
DNA: TGCAGTGCTAGACAACCGCTAGTTGCCAAAAACATTCAGTACTTC
CDR3: CSARQPLVAKNIQYF

J: TRBJ1-3
size: NA
V: TRBV9
D: TRBD1
DNA: TGTGCCAGCAGCTCCGGACAGGGGCGGCCTGGAAACACCATATATTTT
CDR3: CASSSGQGRPGNTIYF

J: TRBJ2-5
size: few
V: TRBV6-2/TRBV6-3
D: NA
DNA: TGTGCCAGCAGTTACTCGATCAAACAGGGGGGGCAAGAGACCCAGTACTTC
CDR3: CASSYSIKQGGQETQYF

J: TRBJ1-2
size: NA
V: TRBV6-2/TRBV6-3
D: TRBD1
DNA: TGTGCCAGCACCCCCAGAGGGGACAGGGAGAACTATGGCTACACCTTC
CDR3: CASTPRGDRENYGYTF

J: TRBJ2-2
size: many
V: TRBV7-9
D: NA
DNA: TGTGCCAGCAGCTTAGCCGGGGAGCTGTTTTTT
CDR3: CASSLAGELFF